Listed below are T cell receptor beta chains from one sample, sequenced in a study of beta chain features in type 1 diabetes. The repertoire was sequenced with immunoSEQ multiplex PCR; TCRdb's copy has only in-frame clones and lacks some. The data hold around 340,000 clones, with around 20% observed a single time. Sequenced: naive CD4+ T cells from blood. Receptors were obtained from a woman between 18 and 30 years old in good health. Each CDR3 is given with its conserved first and last residue. A D gene is named only where the DNA matches it firmly. The size field is filled for only some rows; it gives once, few, many or a size class.

TRBJ2-5	once	TRBV5-1	TRBD2	TGCGCCAGCAGCCTTCTAGCGGGAGTTGAGACCCAGTACTTC	CASSLLAGVETQYF
TRBJ1-2	few	TRBV13	TRBD1	TGTGCCAGCAGCCGCGGACAGGGAGGGTATGGCTACACCTTC	CASSRGQGGYGYTF
TRBJ1-1	few	TRBV29-1	.	TGCAGCGTCAAGCGGGCGAACACTGAAGCTTTCTTT	CSVKRANTEAFF
TRBJ1-2	.	TRBV7-8	TRBD1	TGTGCCAGCAGTCGCAGGGGGGTCTATGGCTACACCTTC	CASSRRGVYGYTF
TRBJ2-3	few	TRBV11-2	.	TGTGCCAGCAGCCGCCTGGTAGGCAGGTTCGGAGATACGCAGTATTTT	CASSRLVGRFGDTQYF
TRBJ1-5	.	TRBV7-9	.	TGTGCCAGCAGCTTAGAGAGGGATCAGCCCCAGCATTTT	CASSLERDQPQHF
TRBJ2-2	.	TRBV6-5	.	TGTGCCAGCAGTTCCCCAGGGAACACCGGGGAGCTGTTTTTT	CASSSPGNTGELFF
TRBJ2-1	few	TRBV10-3	.	TGTGCCATCAGTGAACAATTCAATGAGCAGTTCTTC	CAISEQFNEQFF
TRBJ2-1	.	TRBV7-7	TRBD2	TGTGCTAGCAGCTTAGGGACTAGCGGGCACAATGAGCAGTTCTTC	CASSLGTSGHNEQFF
TRBJ2-1	.	TRBV4-1	TRBD2	TGCGCCAGCAGCCAACCGACTAGCGGGAGTGGGGTTGAGCAGTTCTTC	CASSQPTSGSGVEQFF
TRBJ2-2	.	TRBV2	.	TGTGCCAGCAGTGCCAGAACAACCGCCGGGGAGCTGTTTTTT	CASSARTTAGELFF
TRBJ2-7	few	TRBV7-2	TRBD2	TGTGCCAGCAGCTTAGTATTAGCGGGGGCGCGGCAGTACTTC	CASSLVLAGARQYF
TRBJ1-5	few	TRBV7-2	TRBD1	TGTGCCAGCAGCATGGGACAGGGGGCCAATCAGCCCCAGCATTTT	CASSMGQGANQPQHF
TRBJ1-1	few	TRBV18	.	TGTGCCAGCTCACGTAACAGGGAAGCTTTCTTT	CASSRNREAFF
TRBJ2-5	.	TRBV4-3	.	TGCGCCAGCAGCCAAGGGCGGGACTTCCAAGAGACCCAGTACTTC	CASSQGRDFQETQYF
TRBJ1-1	few	TRBV5-1	.	TGCGCCAGCAGCCCCGGACAGAGGAACACTGAAGCTTTCTTT	CASSPGQRNTEAFF
TRBJ2-7	.	TRBV11-2	.	TGTGCCAGCAGGCTGCGGACAGACTACGAGCAGTACTTC	CASRLRTDYEQYF
TRBJ2-1	few	TRBV5-1	TRBD1	TGCGCCAGCAGCTTGGAAGGACAGGGGTACAATGAGCAGTTCTTC	CASSLEGQGYNEQFF
TRBJ2-3	few	TRBV5-1	TRBD2	TGCGCCAGCAGCATCCGACTAGCGGGAAGGGGCGCGCAGTATTTT	CASSIRLAGRGAQYF
TRBJ1-3	.	TRBV19	TRBD1	TGTGCCAGTAGTCCTTCTGCGCGGGACAGGGTGGTACACTCTGGAAACACCATATATTTT	CASSPSARDRVVHSGNTIYF
TRBJ2-1	few	TRBV19	.	TGTGCCAGTAGTATTAGAGCGGGCGACTACAATGAGCAGTTCTTC	CASSIRAGDYNEQFF
TRBJ2-5	few	TRBV4-2	.	TGTGCCAGCAGCCGATTATCTCTGGGCGAGACCCAGTACTTC	CASSRLSLGETQYF
TRBJ2-7	.	TRBV7-2	TRBD2	TGTGCCAGCAGCTACAGGACTAGCGGGATGTGGGAGCAGTACTTC	CASSYRTSGMWEQYF
TRBJ1-5	few	TRBV2	.	TGTGCCAGCGGCAGGGTGGATAGCAATCAGCCCCAGCATTTT	CASGRVDSNQPQHF
TRBJ2-7	few	TRBV15	.	TGTGCCACCAGCAGAGGGTTTTCACTAGTCCTCTACGAGCAGTACTTC	CATSRGFSLVLYEQYF
TRBJ2-7	.	TRBV30	TRBD1	TGTGCCTGGAGTCCGACAGGGGAAATCTACGAGCAGTACTTC	CAWSPTGEIYEQYF
TRBJ2-5	.	TRBV6-1	.	TGTGCCAGCAGTGCTTCGGGTGAACAAGAGACCCAGTACTTC	CASSASGEQETQYF
TRBJ1-6	few	TRBV7-3	.	TGTGCCAGCAGCCCTCAGGGAGGGTGGAATTCACCCCTCCACTTT	CASSPQGGWNSPLHF
TRBJ2-5	.	TRBV7-2	TRBD1	TGTGCCCTCTCACCTGACAGGGGAGAGACCCAGTACTTC	CALSPDRGETQYF
TRBJ1-6	.	TRBV27	TRBD1	TGTGCCAGCAGTTTACTGAGGGGGCTTGGATCACCCCTCCACTTT	CASSLLRGLGSPLHF
TRBJ1-2	few	TRBV6-5	TRBD1	TGTGCCAGCAGCTTCGGGACAGGGATGCGCTATGGCTACACCTTC	CASSFGTGMRYGYTF
TRBJ2-5	few	TRBV18	.	TGTGCCAGCTCACCCAACAGGGCAGAGACCCAGTACTTC	CASSPNRAETQYF
TRBJ1-2	.	TRBV30	.	TGTGCCTGGAGTCTTAACTATGGCTACACCTTC	CAWSLNYGYTF
TRBJ2-7	.	TRBV5-4	TRBD1	TGTGCCAGCAGCGGGGACAGGTCCTACGAGCAGTACTTC	CASSGDRSYEQYF
TRBJ2-1	few	TRBV7-8	TRBD2	TGTGCCAGCAGCTTAGCTAGCGGGGGTTACAATGAGCAGTTCTTC	CASSLASGGYNEQFF
TRBJ2-7	.	TRBV7-2	TRBD1	TGTGCCAGCAGTTACGACAGGGGGCATCGGGAGCAGTACTTC	CASSYDRGHREQYF
TRBJ2-5	few	TRBV19	TRBD2	TGTGCCAGTAGTATGCTAGCGGAAGAGACCCAGTACTTC	CASSMLAEETQYF
TRBJ2-3	.	TRBV7-2	TRBD2	TGTGCCAGCAGCTTAGATCGACTAGCGGGCACAGATACGCAGTATTTT	CASSLDRLAGTDTQYF
TRBJ2-5	few	TRBV28	.	TGTGCCAGCAGTTCAAGTCCCAGTGGGACCCAGTACTTC	CASSSSPSGTQYF
TRBJ1-2	few	TRBV4-2	TRBD1	TGTGCCAGCAGCCAAGTGGCGACAGGGCTCGGCTACACCTTC	CASSQVATGLGYTF
TRBJ1-2	.	TRBV6-5	TRBD1	TGTGCCAGCAGACCAGGGGGCGCCGGCTATGGCTACACCTTC	CASRPGGAGYGYTF
TRBJ2-1	.	TRBV7-2	TRBD2	TGTGCCAGCAGCTTGGTTAGCGGGGGGACCCAGGGGAATGAGCAGTTCTTC	CASSLVSGGTQGNEQFF
TRBJ1-2	few	TRBV4-2	TRBD1	TGTGCCAGCAGCCCCTCAAGGACAGGGGGCTATGGCTACACCTTC	CASSPSRTGGYGYTF